This T cell receptor delta chain was captured by sequencing in a study of gamma-delta chains in newborns, infants, children. Study details: Microbial exposure reportedly drives polyclonal innate γδ T cell expansion after birth.

CDR3 size: 21 residues. Per the germline V gene, CDR1 is TSWWSYY and CDR2 is QGS. Turning to this clone: Only one base separates this from a far larger clonotype, so it likely reflects a read error. This CDR3 is also generated by other DNA sequences in the sample.

TCRdb reanalysed the reads with CATT. In the table there are about 4,900 delta-chain clones, around 4.2% of which are singletons. The material sequenced was blood. The source of this sequence is a child who was a newborn, infant or young child, either healthy, febrile or measles-vaccinated (not recorded which). J is TRDJ1 and V is TRDV1, with 12 bases aligning to TRDD3. CDR3 protein: CALGDRPPTGGYQTITDKLIF. Written as DNA, the CDR3 is TGTGCCCTTGGGGATCGACCCCCGACTGGGGGATACCAAACTATAACCGATAAACTCATCTTT.